A selection of T cell receptor beta chains follows, all from one sample in a study of molecular identifiers for immune sequencing clone quantification. TCRdb ran MiXCR on the PCR reads and lists one entry per CDR3 protein. The table lists hundreds of thousands of distinct CDR3 sequences, roughly 23% of them singletons, with around 0.78% in the top ten. Sequencing input: naive CD8+ T cells from blood, with Jurkat cell RNA spiked in. The source of these receptors is a human donor in good health. Some libraries in this study had Jurkat cell RNA spiked in. Each CDR3 is given with its conserved first and last residue. The D gene is left open where the match is weak. The listing skips clone size in some rows; elsewhere it reads once, few, many or a size class.

D gene,J gene,V gene,clone size,CDR3 DNA,CDR3 protein
-,TRBJ1-1,TRBV12-3/TRBV12-4,-,TGTGCCAGCAGTTTAGCGGTAGTTGAAACTTTCTTT,CASSLAVVETFF
-,TRBJ1-5,TRBV19,-,TGTGCCAGTAGTATCGGGGAGAGCAATCAGCCCCAGCATTTT,CASSIGESNQPQHF
-,TRBJ1-1,TRBV12-3/TRBV12-4,-,TGTGCCGGCAGTCCTGGGGCGGGGGTAACTGGGGCTTTCTTT,CAGSPGAGVTGAFF
-,TRBJ2-1,TRBV5-1,-,TGCGCCAGCAGTCCTTGGGTAGCGGCGACCTACAATGAGCAGTTCTTC,CASSPWVAATYNEQFF
-,TRBJ2-3,TRBV9,many,TGTGCCAGCAGCCACAAACCTGACGATGTCGGCGCAGATACGCAGTATTTT,CASSHKPDDVGADTQYF
-,TRBJ2-3,TRBV7-9,many,TGTGCCAGCTCCGAGGTGGGGCCGGCAGATACGCAGTATTTT,CASSEVGPADTQYF
-,TRBJ1-2,TRBV12-3/TRBV12-4,-,TGTGCCAGCAGTTTAGGGGCGGGTGGCTACACCTTC,CASSLGAGGYTF
-,TRBJ1-4,TRBV5-3,-,TGTGCCAGCACCACCCTTTTAGGGACACGGTGGGAAAAACTGTTTTTT,CASTTLLGTRWEKLFF
-,TRBJ1-1,TRBV28,many,TGTGCCAGCAGTTCCCCGGGACTGATTGAAGCTTTCTTT,CASSSPGLIEAFF
-,TRBJ2-1,TRBV28,many,TGTGCCAGCAGTTTATGGGGGTCTTACAATGAGCAGTTCTTC,CASSLWGSYNEQFF
TRBD2,TRBJ2-2,TRBV24-1,-,TGTGCCACCAGTGACAATGGAGCGGGAGTGGGGTTCTTCGGGGAGCTGTTTTTT,CATSDNGAGVGFFGELFF
TRBD1,TRBJ2-7,TRBV4-3,many,TGCGCCAGCAGCCAGGGGACAGGAATGTACGAGCAGTACTTC,CASSQGTGMYEQYF
-,TRBJ2-7,TRBV2,-,TGTGCCAGCAGTGAAGTTGGGGCCTCCTACGAGCAGTACTTC,CASSEVGASYEQYF
-,TRBJ1-1,TRBV7-2,many,TGTGCCAGCAGCTTAGTCGGCAGGGCGAGCACTGAAGCTTTCTTT,CASSLVGRASTEAFF
TRBD2,TRBJ2-7,TRBV7-9,-,TGTGCCAGCACCTTTACGACTAGCGGGAACTACGAGCAGTACTTC,CASTFTTSGNYEQYF
TRBD1,TRBJ2-5,TRBV7-9,-,TGTGCCAGCAGCATCCGGGACAGGGGGCTGGAAGAGACCCAGTACTTC,CASSIRDRGLEETQYF
TRBD1,TRBJ2-4,TRBV6-1,few,TGTGCCAGCAGTGAAACGGACAGGTGGAAAAACATTCAGTACTTC,CASSETDRWKNIQYF
TRBD2,TRBJ2-3,TRBV2,many,TGTGCCAGCAGTCGCGAGACTAGCGGGAGCACAGATACGCAGTATTTT,CASSRETSGSTDTQYF
-,TRBJ1-1,TRBV30,many,TGTGCCTGGAGTGTACTGGGGTATGAAGCTTTCTTT,CAWSVLGYEAFF
TRBD1,TRBJ2-2,TRBV2,-,TGTGCCAGGAGTCCAACCGGGACAGACACCGGGGAGCTGTTTTTT,CARSPTGTDTGELFF
TRBD1,TRBJ1-1,TRBV27,many,TGTGCCAGCAGTTTAGGAGCCAGGGGGATTAATGAAGCTTTCTTT,CASSLGARGINEAFF